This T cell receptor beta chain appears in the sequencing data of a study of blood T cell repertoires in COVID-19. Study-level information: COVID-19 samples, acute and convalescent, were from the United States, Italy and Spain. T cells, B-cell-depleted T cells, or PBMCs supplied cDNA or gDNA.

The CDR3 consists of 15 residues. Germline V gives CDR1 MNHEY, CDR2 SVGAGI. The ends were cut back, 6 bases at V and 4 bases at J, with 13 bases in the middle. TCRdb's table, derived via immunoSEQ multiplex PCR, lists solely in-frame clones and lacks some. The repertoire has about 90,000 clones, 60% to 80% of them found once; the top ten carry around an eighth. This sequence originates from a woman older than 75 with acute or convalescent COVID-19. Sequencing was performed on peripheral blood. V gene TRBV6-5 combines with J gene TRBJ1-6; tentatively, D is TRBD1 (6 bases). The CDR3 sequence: CASSQDSPYNSPLHF. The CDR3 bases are TGTGCCAGCAGCCAGGACAGTCCATATAATTCACCCCTCCACTTT.